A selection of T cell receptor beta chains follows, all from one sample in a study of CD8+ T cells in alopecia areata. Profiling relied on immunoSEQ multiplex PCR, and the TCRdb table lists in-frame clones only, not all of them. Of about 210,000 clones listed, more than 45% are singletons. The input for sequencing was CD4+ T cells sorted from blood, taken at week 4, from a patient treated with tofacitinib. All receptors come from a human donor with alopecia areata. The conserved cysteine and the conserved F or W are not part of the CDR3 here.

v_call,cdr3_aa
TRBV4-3,ASSQDERQGRAEAF
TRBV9,ASSPTDRSYEQY
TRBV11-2,ASSPIGWSSYEQY
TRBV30,AWTVGSSYNEQF
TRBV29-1,SVRQTGVLSGYT
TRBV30,AWSGEQENNEQF
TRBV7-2,ASSLRSGVYDEQF
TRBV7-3,ASSPQGAGTDTQY
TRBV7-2,ASSPGRLGTYEQY
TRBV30,AWSGGMAQPQH
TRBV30,AWSSALSYEQY
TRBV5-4,ASSLDARGRDTQY
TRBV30,AWMDRLYGYT
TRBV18,ASSPGLGNEQF
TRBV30,AWSPARGSPLH